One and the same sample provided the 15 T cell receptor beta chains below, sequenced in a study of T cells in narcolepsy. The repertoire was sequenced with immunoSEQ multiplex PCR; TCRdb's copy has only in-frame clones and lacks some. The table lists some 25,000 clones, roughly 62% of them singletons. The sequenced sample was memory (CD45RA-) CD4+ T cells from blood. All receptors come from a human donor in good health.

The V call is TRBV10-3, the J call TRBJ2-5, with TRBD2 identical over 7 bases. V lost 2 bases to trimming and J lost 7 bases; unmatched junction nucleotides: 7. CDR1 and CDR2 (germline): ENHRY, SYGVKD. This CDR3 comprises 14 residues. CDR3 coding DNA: TGTGCCATCAGTGAGGTGCCTTGGGGGGGGACCCAGTACTTC. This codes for CAISEVPWGGTQYF.

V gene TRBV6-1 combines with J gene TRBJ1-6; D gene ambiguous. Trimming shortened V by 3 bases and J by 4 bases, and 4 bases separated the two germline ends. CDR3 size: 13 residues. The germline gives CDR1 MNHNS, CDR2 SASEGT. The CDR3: CASSDGYNSPLHF. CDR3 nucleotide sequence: TGTGCCAGCAGTGACGGTTATAATTCACCCCTCCACTTT.

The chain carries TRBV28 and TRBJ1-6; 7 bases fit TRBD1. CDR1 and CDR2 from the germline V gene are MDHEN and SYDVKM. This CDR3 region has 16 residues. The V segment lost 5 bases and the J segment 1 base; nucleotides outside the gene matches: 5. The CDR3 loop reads CASSLNRGSYNSPLHF. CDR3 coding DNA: TGTGCCAGCAGTCTGAACAGGGGATCCTATAATTCACCCCTCCACTTT.

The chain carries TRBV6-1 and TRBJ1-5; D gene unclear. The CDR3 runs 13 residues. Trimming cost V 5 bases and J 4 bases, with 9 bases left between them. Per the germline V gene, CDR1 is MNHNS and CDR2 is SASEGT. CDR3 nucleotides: TGTGCCAGCAGTCCAGGCGGGAATCAGCCCCAGCATTTT. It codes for CASSPGGNQPQHF.

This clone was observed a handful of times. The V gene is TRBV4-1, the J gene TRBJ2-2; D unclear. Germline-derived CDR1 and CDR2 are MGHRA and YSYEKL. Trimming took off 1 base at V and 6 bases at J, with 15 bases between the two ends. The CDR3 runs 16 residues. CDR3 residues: CASSQANLVAAGELFF. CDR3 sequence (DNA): TGCGCCAGCAGCCAAGCTAACCTAGTTGCGGCCGGGGAGCTGTTTTTT.

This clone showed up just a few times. The CDR3 DNA follows: TGCGCCAGCAGCTCGGGACTAGCGTTCTCCTACGAGCAGTACTTC. Translation: CASSSGLAFSYEQYF. The chain combines TRBV5-1 with TRBJ2-7, with 10 positions matching TRBD2. This CDR3 is 15 amino acids long. The germline gives CDR1 SGHRS, CDR2 YFSETQ. The J segment lost 0 bases and the V segment lost 3 bases, leaving 3 bases of the junction unmatched.

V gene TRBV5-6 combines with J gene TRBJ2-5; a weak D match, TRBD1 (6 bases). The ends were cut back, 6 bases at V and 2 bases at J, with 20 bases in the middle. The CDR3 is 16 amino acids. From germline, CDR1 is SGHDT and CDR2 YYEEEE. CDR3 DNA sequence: TGTGCCAGCATCGGGCGATGGGGACAAGATCAAGAGACCCAGTACTTC. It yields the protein CASIGRWGQDQETQYF.

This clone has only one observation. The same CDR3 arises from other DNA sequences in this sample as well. This CDR3 reads CASSPRPNTEAFF. The CDR3 region has the DNA TGTGCCAGCTCACCACGACCTAACACTGAAGCTTTCTTT. V is TRBV18 and J is TRBJ1-1; D is undetermined. In germline, CDR1 is KGHSH, CDR2 LQKENI. CDR3 size: 13 residues. Trimming took off 1 base at V and 2 bases at J, with 5 bases between the two ends.

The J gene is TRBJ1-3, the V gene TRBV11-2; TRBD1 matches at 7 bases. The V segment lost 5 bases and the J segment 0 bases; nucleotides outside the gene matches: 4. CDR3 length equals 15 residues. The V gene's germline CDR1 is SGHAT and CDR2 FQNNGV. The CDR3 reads CASSADRYSGNTIYF. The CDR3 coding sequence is TGTGCCAGCAGCGCGGACAGGTACTCTGGAAACACCATATATTTT.

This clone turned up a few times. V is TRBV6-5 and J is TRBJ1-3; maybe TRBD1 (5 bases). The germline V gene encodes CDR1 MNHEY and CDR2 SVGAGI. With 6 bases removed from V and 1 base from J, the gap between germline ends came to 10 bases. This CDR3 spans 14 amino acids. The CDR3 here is CASSDWGSGNTIYF. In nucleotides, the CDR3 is TGTGCCAGCAGCGACTGGGGGTCTGGAAACACCATATATTTT.

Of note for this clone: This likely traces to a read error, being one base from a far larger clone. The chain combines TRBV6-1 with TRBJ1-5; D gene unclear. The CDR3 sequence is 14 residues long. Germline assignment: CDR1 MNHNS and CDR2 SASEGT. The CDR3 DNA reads TGTGGCAGCAGTGAACTAAGTTCTCGACAGCCCCAGCATTTT. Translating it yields CGSSELSSRQPQHF.

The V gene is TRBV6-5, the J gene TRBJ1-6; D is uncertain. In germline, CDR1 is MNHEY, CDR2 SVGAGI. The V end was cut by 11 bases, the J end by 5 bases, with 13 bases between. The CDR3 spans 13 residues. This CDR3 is CAAAGKNNSPLHF. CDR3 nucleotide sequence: TGTGCCGCGGCGGGTAAAAATAATTCACCCCTCCACTTT.

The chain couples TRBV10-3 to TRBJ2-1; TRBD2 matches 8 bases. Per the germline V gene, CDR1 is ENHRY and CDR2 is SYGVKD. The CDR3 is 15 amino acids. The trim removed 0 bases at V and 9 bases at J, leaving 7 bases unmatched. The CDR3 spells CAISESGLGGTEQFF. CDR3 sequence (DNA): TGTGCCATCAGTGAGTCGGGACTAGGGGGGACTGAGCAGTTCTTC.

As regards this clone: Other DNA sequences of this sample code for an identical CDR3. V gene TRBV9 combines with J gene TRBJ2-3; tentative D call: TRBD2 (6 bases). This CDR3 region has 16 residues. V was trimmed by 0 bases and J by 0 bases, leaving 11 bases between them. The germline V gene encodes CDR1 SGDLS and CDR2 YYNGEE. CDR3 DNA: TGTGCCAGCAGCGTAGACGGGGGTCCAAGCACAGATACGCAGTATTTT. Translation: CASSVDGGPSTDTQYF.

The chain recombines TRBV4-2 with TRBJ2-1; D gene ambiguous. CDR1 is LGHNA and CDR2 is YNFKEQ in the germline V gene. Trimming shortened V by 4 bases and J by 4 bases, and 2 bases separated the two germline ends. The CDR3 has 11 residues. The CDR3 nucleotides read TGTGCCAGCAGCCTTTACAATGAGCAGTTCTTC. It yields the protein CASSLYNEQFF.